These 28 T cell receptor beta chains share one sample of origin, sequenced in a study of blood T cell repertoires in COVID-19. Profiling relied on immunoSEQ multiplex PCR, and the TCRdb table lists in-frame clones only, not all of them. The sample records some 240,000 clones, approximately 80% being singletons. Specimen: peripheral blood. All receptors derive from a human donor in a cohort sampled during active COVID-19.

This chain connects TRBV28 to TRBJ1-1, with unresolved D. This CDR3 has 12 amino acids. Germline V gives CDR1 MDHEN, CDR2 SYDVKM. Trimming removed 3 bases from V and 5 bases from J, with 7 bases in between. Here the CDR3 reads CASSLPRTEAFF. In nucleotides, the CDR3 is TGTGCCAGCAGTTTGCCACGGACTGAAGCTTTCTTT. Looking up the rest from reference TRBV28 and TRBJ1-1 gives the full variable domain: DVKVTQSSRYLVKRTGEKVFLECVQDMDHENMFWYRQDPGLGLRLIYFSYDVKMKEKGDIPEGYSVSREKKERFSLILESASTNQTSMYLCASSLPRTEAFFGQGTRLTVV.

In its sample, this clone was seen once. CDR3 sequence reads: CASSGAGGGADTQYF. CDR3 in DNA: TGTGCCAGTAGTGGCGCGGGAGGGGGGGCTGATACGCAGTATTTT. The rearrangement uses TRBV19 and TRBJ2-3; 9 bases agree with TRBD2. CDR1 and CDR2 from the germline V gene are LNHDA and SQIVND (reference sequence). J gave up 6 bases and V 5 bases, and 9 bases lay outside the gene matches. The CDR3 length is 15 residues.

This clone was seen only once. Other nucleotide sequences from this sample produce the same CDR3. This chain links TRBV18 with TRBJ1-1; no clear D. In germline, CDR1 is KGHSH, CDR2 LQKENI. V was pared by 0 bases and J by 0 bases, with 5 bases between. The CDR3 is made up of 14 amino acids. CDR3 protein: CASSPPSVNTEAFF. CDR3 sequence (DNA): TGTGCCAGCTCACCACCGTCAGTGAACACTGAAGCTTTCTTT.

The V call is TRBV7-9, the J call TRBJ1-2; D is unclear. The germline CDR1 and CDR2 sequences are SEHNR and FQNEAQ (reference sequence). V was trimmed by 1 base and J by 5 bases, leaving 14 bases between them. The CDR3 extends over 15 amino acids. In DNA, the CDR3 is TGTGCCAGCAGCTTAGAGGATCCGACATTGTATGGCTACACCTTC. It is translated as CASSLEDPTLYGYTF.

The chain employs TRBV2 and TRBJ2-3, with 8 bases matching TRBD1. This CDR3 region has 14 residues. Looked up from germline, CDR1 is SNHLY and CDR2 is FYNNEI. Trimming took 7 bases from V and 6 from J; bases not matched to a gene: 9. CDR3 sequence: CASIWAGGVDTQYF. The CDR3 DNA sequence: TGTGCCAGCATATGGGCAGGGGGCGTGGATACGCAGTATTTT.

The DNA of the CDR3 is TGTGCCAGCAGTTACTCGACGGGAACCGGGGAGCTGTTTTTT. It encodes CASSYSTGTGELFF. The chain combines TRBV6-5 with TRBJ2-2; maybe TRBD2 (5 bases). The CDR3 is 14 amino acids. Germline V gene lookup returns CDR1 MNHEY and CDR2 SVGAGI. V shed 0 bases and J shed 5 bases, with 7 bases lying between them.

The chain recombines TRBV12-3 or TRBV12-4 with TRBJ2-7; possible D gene TRBD1, 5 bases. Trimming stripped 9 bases from V and 3 bases from J, with 12 bases between. The CDR3 loop spans 12 amino acids. CDR3: CASCPDSYEQYF. CDR3 DNA: TGTGCCAGTTGCCCCGACAGCTACGAGCAGTACTTC.

This clone was detected only once. V and J are TRBV6-5 and TRBJ2-7; TRBD2 might be the D (6 bases). Trimming took off 7 bases at V and 2 bases at J, with 12 bases between the two ends. CDR1 and CDR2 from the germline V gene are MNHEY and SVGAGI. This CDR3 spans 13 amino acids. The CDR3 region is CASKGTETYEQYF. CDR3 sequence (DNA): TGTGCCAGCAAAGGGACTGAGACCTACGAGCAGTACTTC.

The chain uses TRBV7-2 and TRBJ2-6; D unresolved. V lost 2 bases and J lost 0, with 5 bases in between. Germline CDR1 reads SGHTA; CDR2 reads FQGNSA. This CDR3 region has 15 residues. The CDR3 DNA sequence: TGTGCCAGCAGCTTAAGCCTCTCTGGGGCCAACGTCCTGACTTTC. Translation: CASSLSLSGANVLTF. Combining the CDR3 with reference TRBV7-2 and TRBJ2-6 gives the whole variable domain GAGVSQSPSNKVTEKGKDVELRCDPISGHTALYWYRQSLGQGLEFLIYFQGNSAPDKSGLPSDRFSAERTGGSVSTLTIQRTQQEDSAVYLCASSLSLSGANVLTFGAGSRLTVL.

This clone has more than one count but fewer than ten. The chain has TRBV2 and TRBJ1-6; 8 bases map to TRBD1. Per germline, CDR1 SNHLY and CDR2 FYNNEI. Trimming removed 6 bases from V and 4 bases from J; junction bases left unmatched: 5. The CDR3 spans 15 residues. The CDR3 is CASRRRTGYNSPLHF. Here the CDR3 DNA reads TGTGCCAGCAGGAGACGGACAGGGTATAATTCACCCCTCCACTTT.

The genes are TRBV19 and TRBJ1-2, with 9 bases identical to TRBD1. V was pared by 5 bases and J by 8 bases, with 9 bases of the junction left unmatched. Germline CDR1 and CDR2: LNHDA and SQIVND (reference sequence). The CDR3 is 14 residues long. The chain's CDR3 is CASSPTQGALGYTF. In nucleotides, the CDR3 is TGTGCCAGTAGTCCTACACAGGGGGCGTTGGGCTACACCTTC.

The chain has TRBV5-4 and TRBJ1-1; 9 positions match TRBD1. V was pared by 5 bases and J by 4 bases, with 9 bases of the junction left unmatched. The germline V gene has CDR1 SGHNT and CDR2 YYREEE (reference sequence). CDR3 length: 15 amino acids. The CDR3 is CASSTGGPGGTEAFF. Here the CDR3 DNA reads TGTGCCAGCAGTACAGGGGGCCCAGGTGGCACTGAAGCTTTCTTT.

V usage is TRBV9 and J usage is TRBJ2-2; D might be TRBD1 (5 bases). The CDR3 length is 15 residues. CDR1 is SGDLS, CDR2 YYNGEE, per germline. V was clipped by 1 base and J by 1 base, with 8 bases between them. CDR3 loop: CASSVRGRNTGELFF. The CDR3 DNA follows: TGTGCCAGCAGCGTAAGGGGTAGGAACACCGGGGAGCTGTTTTTT.

The chain recombines TRBV6-5 with TRBJ1-2; weak D call: TRBD1 (5 bases). Germline V lookup: CDR1 MNHEY, CDR2 SVGAGI. The CDR3 runs to 15 residues. V was cut by 9 bases and J by 7 bases, with 24 bases left in between. The CDR3 sequence: CASGLGEFRVGGYTF. CDR3 in DNA: TGTGCCAGTGGGTTAGGGGAATTTAGAGTCGGTGGCTACACCTTC.

The chain combines TRBV28 with TRBJ2-2; 11 bases are shared with TRBD2. Trimming cost V 1 base and J 0 bases; bases outside gene matches: 1. Germline V lookup: CDR1 MDHEN, CDR2 SYDVKM. The CDR3 loop spans 17 amino acids. The chain's CDR3 is CASSLSSGGTNTGELFF. Written as DNA, the CDR3 is TGTGCCAGCAGTTTATCTAGCGGGGGGACGAACACCGGGGAGCTGTTTTTT.

The rearrangement joins TRBV9 to TRBJ1-1; D unclear. The CDR3 contains 16 residues. CDR1 is SGDLS and CDR2 is YYNGEE in the germline V gene. The V gene lost 2 bases and the J gene lost 1 base, with 15 bases spanning the gap. The CDR3 reads CASSVGVRAGNTEAFF. The CDR3, as DNA: TGTGCCAGCAGCGTGGGAGTCCGGGCGGGGAACACTGAAGCTTTCTTT.

The chain uses TRBV6-1 and TRBJ2-1; 7 bases fit TRBD1. With V trimmed by 3 bases and J by 6 bases, 2 bases remained unmatched. CDR3 length equals 13 residues. CDR1 and CDR2 (germline): MNHNS, SASEGT. CDR3 DNA sequence: TGTGCCAGCAGTGATAGGGGGCTCAATGAGCAGTTCTTC. Translated, it gives CASSDRGLNEQFF.

This chain joins TRBV7-9 and TRBJ2-7; the D gene is possibly TRBD1 (5 bases). This CDR3 is 13 amino acids long. V shed 4 bases and J shed 6 bases, with 13 bases lying between them. Germline CDR1 reads SEHNR; CDR2 reads FQNEAQ (reference sequence). DNA of the CDR3: TGTGCCAGCAGCTGGGGCCAGGGAATCGAGCAGTACTTC. Amino acid sequence: CASSWGQGIEQYF.

J is TRBJ1-3 and V is TRBV6-2 or TRBV6-3; D is undetermined. Germline V gene lookup returns CDR1 MNHEY and CDR2 SVGEGT. Trimming removed 5 bases from V and 0 bases from J, with 14 bases in between. There are 16 residues in the CDR3. The CDR3 loop reads CASSRPGALSGNTIYF. The DNA for the CDR3 is TGTGCCAGCAGTCGTCCCGGTGCCCTCTCTGGAAACACCATATATTTT.

This clone was seen only once. The J gene is TRBJ2-5, the V gene TRBV4-3, with a possible D match to TRBD2 (5 bases). Trimming took off 3 bases at V and 5 bases at J, with 22 bases between the two ends. The CDR3 totals 17 residues. From germline, CDR1 is LGHNA and CDR2 YSLEER. The CDR3 here is CASSHDSSELGTETQYF. Here the CDR3 DNA reads TGCGCCAGCAGCCACGATTCATCGGAACTAGGCACCGAGACCCAGTACTTC.

The V gene is TRBV19, the J gene TRBJ2-3; 7 nucleotides match TRBD1. Looked up from germline, CDR1 is LNHDA and CDR2 is SQIVND (reference sequence). The CDR3 contains 14 residues. The V and J ends lost 10 bases and 1 base, in that order; junction bases with no gene match: 8. The CDR3 DNA follows: TGTGCCACCTCTACTAGGGGGCGCACAGATACGCAGTATTTT. Protein: CATSTRGRTDTQYF.

This clone was seen more than once but under ten times. The chain is built from TRBV18 and TRBJ2-7; the D gene is possibly TRBD1 (5 bases). This CDR3 contains 15 residues. CDR1 KGHSH and CDR2 LQKENI come from the germline V gene. The germline V and J ends were trimmed by 1 base and 2 bases, with 12 bases remaining between them. The CDR3 DNA is TGTGCCAGCTCACCACAACAGGAAGTCACCTACGAGCAGTACTTC. Its protein is CASSPQQEVTYEQYF. Supplemented by reference TRBV18 and TRBJ2-7, the full variable domain reads NAGVMQNPRHLVRRRGQEARLRCSPMKGHSHVYWYRQLPEEGLKFMVYLQKENIIDESGMPKERFSAEFPKEGPSILRIQQVVRGDSAAYFCASSPQQEVTYEQYFGPGTRLTVT.

CDR3 in DNA: TGTGCCTGGATTCGAGCAGAGACCCAGTACTTC. Its protein product is CAWIRAETQYF. V is TRBV30 and J is TRBJ2-5, with D uncertain. The CDR3 sequence is 11 residues long. V was clipped by 4 bases and J by 4 bases, with 7 bases between them. CDR1 GTSNPN and CDR2 SVGIG come from the germline V gene (reference sequence).

On this clone: At one end the junction does not follow the germline gene, possibly because of a read error. The chain uses TRBV5-1 and TRBJ2-5, with 7 positions matching TRBD1. The CDR3 loop spans 15 amino acids. The germline V gene encodes CDR1 SGHRS and CDR2 YFSETQ. CDR3 residues: CASSLADRAQGTQYF. CDR3 sequence (DNA): TGCGCCAGCAGCTTGGCCGACAGGGCCCAAGGGACCCAGTACTTC.

This clone was seen more than once but under ten times. CDR3 protein: CASSLSSGAQETQYF. DNA for the CDR3: TGTGCCAGCAGCCTTTCCTCAGGGGCCCAAGAGACCCAGTACTTC. The rearrangement uses TRBV14 and TRBJ2-5; tentative D call: TRBD1 (6 bases). Trimming stripped 4 bases from V and 1 base from J, with 13 bases between. The CDR3 loop spans 15 amino acids. Germline CDR1 reads SGHDN; CDR2 reads FVKESK.

This chain connects TRBV6-5 to TRBJ2-7; D perhaps matches TRBD1 (6 bases). The CDR3 loop spans 14 amino acids. The ends were cut back, 5 bases at V and 2 bases at J, with 13 bases in the middle. The germline V gene encodes CDR1 MNHEY and CDR2 SVGAGI. The CDR3 is CASSSGQHTYEQYF. The CDR3 nucleotides read TGTGCCAGCAGTAGCGGACAGCACACCTACGAGCAGTACTTC.

The rearrangement uses TRBV10-3 and TRBJ2-7, with TRBD2 matching over 14 bases. This CDR3 is 14 amino acids long. CDR1 and CDR2 (germline): ENHRY, SYGVKD. V trimming: 10 bases; J trimming: 4 bases; junction bases outside the gene matches: 6. The DNA of the CDR3 is TGTGCCACGACTAGCGGGAGGGCTGGGTACGAGCAGTACTTC. It specifies CATTSGRAGYEQYF.

The rearrangement joins TRBV7-9 to TRBJ2-3; unclear D gene. The CDR3 is 14 amino acids. V lost 5 bases to trimming and J lost 6 bases, with 15 bases between them. Looked up from germline, CDR1 is SEHNR and CDR2 is FQNEAQ (reference sequence). Here the CDR3 reads CASSPTSASDTQYF. The CDR3 coding sequence is TGTGCCAGCAGCCCTACGTCCGCGTCGGATACGCAGTATTTT.